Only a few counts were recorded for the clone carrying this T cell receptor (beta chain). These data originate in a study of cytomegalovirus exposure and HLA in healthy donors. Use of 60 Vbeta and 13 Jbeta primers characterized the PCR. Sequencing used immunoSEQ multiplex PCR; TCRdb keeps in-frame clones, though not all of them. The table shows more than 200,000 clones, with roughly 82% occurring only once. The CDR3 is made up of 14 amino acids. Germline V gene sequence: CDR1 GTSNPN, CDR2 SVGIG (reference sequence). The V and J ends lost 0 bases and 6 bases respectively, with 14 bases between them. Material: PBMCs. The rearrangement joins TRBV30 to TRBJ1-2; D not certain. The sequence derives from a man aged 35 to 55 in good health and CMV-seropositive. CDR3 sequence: CAWSVPGGWDGYTF. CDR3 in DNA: TGTGCCTGGAGTGTACCAGGAGGGTGGGATGGCTACACCTTC.